The 2 T cell receptor beta chains below all came from one sample that was sequenced in a study of cytomegalovirus exposure and HLA in healthy donors (dated by TCRdb to 2017 to 2019). The library was produced with the immunoSEQ multiplex PCR assay. A mixture of 60 forward primers for TCR Vbeta segments and 13 reverse primers for TCR Jbeta segments was used in the multiplex PCR. Here the immuneACCESS table is served through TCRdb, limited to in-frame sequences with V and J called. Missing clones are a known gap in these copies; in checked studies unresolved V genes cover under half, and the rest lacks a known reason. The sample data list 120,000 to 150,000 clones, and 65% to 85% of these were observed just once. The ten largest clones add up to less than 4% of the sample. Sequencing used PBMCs. These receptors were obtained from a male donor in good health and CMV-seronegative.

CDR3 nucleotide sequence: TGTGCCAGCAGTCCCCCGGGACCGGACTACTCCTACGAGCAGTACTTC. Translating gives CASSPPGPDYSYEQYF. The chain carries TRBV27 and TRBJ2-7, with a weak D call TRBD2 (6 bases). The CDR3 contains 16 residues. Trimming left V 5 bases short and J 0 bases short, with 17 bases between. The germline V gene has CDR1 MNHEY and CDR2 SMNVEV (reference sequence).

This chain joins TRBV6-5 and TRBJ1-1; D unresolved. The V gene lost 2 bases and the J gene lost 0 bases, with 7 bases spanning the gap. Germline CDR1 MNHEY, CDR2 SVGAGI. The CDR3 has 14 amino acids. The CDR3 loop reads CASSYETMNTEAFF. The CDR3 DNA sequence: TGTGCCAGCAGTTACGAGACAATGAACACTGAAGCTTTCTTT.